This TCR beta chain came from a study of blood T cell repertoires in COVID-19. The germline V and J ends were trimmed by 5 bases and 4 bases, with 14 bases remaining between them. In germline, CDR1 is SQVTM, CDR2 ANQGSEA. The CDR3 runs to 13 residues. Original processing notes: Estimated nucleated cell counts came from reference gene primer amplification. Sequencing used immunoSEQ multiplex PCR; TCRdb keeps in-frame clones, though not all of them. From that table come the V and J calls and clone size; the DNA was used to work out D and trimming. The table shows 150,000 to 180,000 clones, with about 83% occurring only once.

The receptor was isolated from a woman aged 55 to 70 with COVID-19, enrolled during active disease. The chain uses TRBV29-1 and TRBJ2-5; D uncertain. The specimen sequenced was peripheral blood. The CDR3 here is CSVLGTPLETQYF. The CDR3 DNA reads TGCAGCGTTTTGGGCACACCACTAGAGACCCAGTACTTC.